Presented here are 2 T cell receptor beta chains from one specimen sequenced in a study of blood T cell repertoires in COVID-19. This table comes from immunoSEQ multiplex PCR, and its TCRdb copy is limited to in-frame clones, with some not included. The table records some 150,000 clones, 84% of them present only once. Sequences were obtained from peripheral blood. These receptors were taken from a woman between 65 and 79 years old with COVID-19, enrolled during active disease.

Worth noting for this clone: Other DNA sequences in this specimen translate into the identical CDR3. The V call is TRBV30, the J call TRBJ1-1; no firm D call. The CDR3 is made up of 13 amino acids. V was pared by 0 bases and J by 2 bases, with 7 bases between. CDR1 and CDR2 from the germline V gene are GTSNPN and SVGIG (reference sequence). This CDR3 reads CAWSVTVNTEAFF. For the CDR3, the DNA is TGTGCCTGGAGTGTAACAGTTAACACTGAAGCTTTCTTT.

The rearrangement joins TRBV3-1 (or the pseudogene TRBV3-2) to TRBJ2-3; 11 bases are shared with TRBD2. The germline V gene has CDR1 LGHDT and CDR2 YNNKEL (reference sequence). This CDR3 region has 16 residues. J lost 6 bases, V lost 5 bases, and 10 bases had no gene match. DNA for the CDR3: TGTGCCAGCAGCGGGCCGGGACTAGCGGTTGGGGATACGCAGTATTTT. Its translation: CASSGPGLAVGDTQYF.